The sequence of this TCR beta chain was determined in a study of blood T cell repertoires in COVID-19. As processed by the authors: Reference gene primer amplification in the assay estimated nucleated cell counts. Measured with immunoSEQ multiplex PCR; TCRdb has only the in-frame clones, and not every one. The DNA gave D and trimming, while V, J and clone size come from that table. Among about 52,000 clones listed, 85% to 90% were seen once. V was pared by 5 bases and J by 1 base, with 2 bases of the junction left unmatched. The CDR3 is made up of 14 amino acids. Germline V CDR1 and CDR2: SGHRS, YFSETQ.

This TCR came from a man in his fifties or sixties with active COVID-19. The material sequenced was peripheral blood. The rearrangement uses TRBV5-1 and TRBJ2-3; 9 bases align to TRBD2. The CDR3 bases are TGCGCCAGCAGAAGGACTAGCGGCACAGATACGCAGTATTTT. It is translated as CASRRTSGTDTQYF.